These 17 T cell receptor beta chains were sequenced from one sample in a study of neurological immune-mediated disorders. Described time point: technical triplicate 2. TCRdb processed the 5' RACE reads anew with MiXCR; each CDR3 protein has one entry. The sample lists about 59,000 distinct CDR3 sequences, 24% seen once, with 3.5% to 5.5% in the top ten. Sequencing used PBMCs. The receptors originated from a man aged 55 to 70 with HTLV-1-associated myelopathy (HAM/TSP).

This clonotype was counted a few times. The genes are TRBV7-3 and TRBJ2-1; D may be TRBD2 (7 bases). The CDR3 covers 14 residues. Trimming pared 4 bases from V and 4 bases from J, leaving 11 bases between. Germline loops: CDR1 SGHTA, CDR2 FQGTGA. For the CDR3, the DNA is TGTGCCAGCAGCTGGGGGGGGCAATACAATGAGCAGTTCTTC. This sequence encodes CASSWGGQYNEQFF.

This clonotype was detected many times. The rearrangement joins TRBV6-5 to TRBJ2-3, with D uncertain. Germline CDR1 and CDR2: MNHEY and SVGAGI. The CDR3 is made up of 13 amino acids. V was trimmed by 2 bases and J by 2 bases, leaving 5 bases between them. This CDR3 reads CASSYSSTDTQYF. CDR3 in DNA: TGTGCCAGCAGTTACAGCTCCACAGATACGCAGTATTTT.

This clonotype showed up many times. The genes are TRBV5-1 and TRBJ2-3; 7 nucleotides match TRBD2. V lost 6 bases and J lost 4; bases outside the gene matches: 11. This CDR3 comprises 15 residues. CDR1 SGHRS and CDR2 YFSETQ come from the germline V gene. The CDR3 is CASKGNAGVPDTQYF. CDR3 nucleotides: TGCGCCAGCAAGGGTAATGCGGGAGTACCAGATACGCAGTATTTT.

This clonotype was seen repeatedly, ten times or more. V gene TRBV28 combines with J gene TRBJ1-6; 11 bases agree with TRBD1. Germline V gives CDR1 MDHEN, CDR2 SYDVKM. The junction had 8 bases not matched to a gene; V was cut back by 5 bases and J by 8 bases. The CDR3 consists of 16 residues. CDR3 coding DNA: TGTGCCAGCAGTGACGAGGACAGGGGGCGCGATTCACCCCTCCACTTT. It specifies CASSDEDRGRDSPLHF.

This clonotype was detected many times. The V and J genes are TRBV6-2 or TRBV6-3 and TRBJ2-3; TRBD2 matches 8 bases. The CDR3 is made up of 16 amino acids. V was pared by 6 bases and J by 2 bases, with 10 bases of the junction left unmatched. Germline V CDR1 and CDR2: MNHEY, SVGEGT. The CDR3 nucleotides read TGTGCCAGCAGCGGGGGGGAACCCTTTGCCACAGATACGCAGTATTTT. Translating it yields CASSGGEPFATDTQYF.

This clonotype was seen repeatedly, ten times or more. For the CDR3, the DNA is TGTGCCAGCAGCCAAGCGGGGGGCGCGGGGGCTTTCTTT. Translation gives CASSQAGGAGAFF. The chain recombines TRBV3-1 with TRBJ1-1; TRBD1 might be the D (6 bases). V was cut by 1 base and J by 11 bases, with 14 bases left in between. This CDR3 contains 13 residues. Germline loops: CDR1 LGHDT, CDR2 YNNKEL (reference sequence).

The chain couples TRBV2 to TRBJ1-2, with 11 positions matching TRBD1. Losses at the gene ends were 5 bases for V and 5 bases for J; bases not matched to a gene: 10. This CDR3 spans 16 amino acids. Germline CDR1 is SNHLY and CDR2 is FYNNEI. CDR3 sequence: CASSRDRGEARYGYTF. The CDR3 nucleotides read TGTGCCAGCAGTCGGGACAGGGGGGAAGCTCGGTATGGCTACACCTTC.

This clonotype was counted many times. The chain carries TRBV7-6 and TRBJ2-1, with 10 nucleotides matching TRBD1. With V trimmed by 5 bases and J by 3 bases, 7 bases remained unmatched. In germline, CDR1 is SGHVS, CDR2 FNYEAQ. The CDR3 is 16 residues long. CDR3: CASSLTGTGVYNEQFF. The CDR3 DNA reads as TGTGCCAGCAGCCTAACCGGGACAGGGGTCTACAATGAGCAGTTCTTC.

This clonotype was observed at least ten times. The rearrangement links TRBV6-1 to TRBJ2-7; maybe TRBD2 (6 bases). The CDR3 contains 15 residues. Germline CDR1 is MNHNS and CDR2 is SASEGT. The V end lost 7 bases, the J end lost 3 bases, and 19 bases lay between the germline ends. The CDR3: CASTLGRQGFYEQYF. Here the CDR3 DNA reads TGTGCCAGCACATTAGGGAGGCAGGGATTCTACGAGCAGTACTTC.

This clonotype was recorded at least ten times. The J gene is TRBJ1-1, the V gene TRBV20-1, with D uncertain. CDR3 length equals 12 residues. Germline loops: CDR1 DFQATT, CDR2 SNEGSKA (reference sequence). V lost 6 bases and J 2 bases, leaving 10 bases between the germline ends. The CDR3 is CSAGELNTEAFF. The CDR3 nucleotides are TGCAGTGCGGGAGAACTAAACACTGAAGCTTTCTTT.

The rearrangement joins TRBV18 to TRBJ1-6; no firm D call. This CDR3 has 17 amino acids. Trimming left V 1 base short and J 9 bases short, with 19 bases between. Germline V CDR1 and CDR2: KGHSH, LQKENI. The CDR3 nucleotides read TGTGCCAGCTCACCACAGATAACGGCCAAGGAAGGTTCACCCCTCCACTTT. Its protein is CASSPQITAKEGSPLHF.

The chain has TRBV11-2 and TRBJ2-7, with TRBD2 as a possible D gene (5 bases). This CDR3 is 12 amino acids long. Trimming stripped 3 bases from V and 6 bases from J, with 9 bases between. Germline V gives CDR1 SGHAT, CDR2 FQNNGV. CDR3 protein: CASSLGSVEQYF. In nucleotides, the CDR3 is TGTGCCAGCAGCTTGGGTAGCGTCGAGCAGTACTTC.

This clonotype was observed many times. The chain uses TRBV7-9 and TRBJ2-3; D remains unclear. Between the trimmed V and J ends, which lost 11 bases and 6 bases, there was a span of 24 bases. Germline loops: CDR1 SEHNR, CDR2 FQNEAQ (reference sequence). The CDR3 extends over 15 amino acids. CDR3 sequence: CAVVDPHKALDTQYF. The DNA of the CDR3 is TGTGCCGTGGTGGACCCCCATAAAGCTTTGGATACGCAGTATTTT.

This chain uses TRBV12-2 with TRBJ1-5. TRBV12-2 is recorded as a pseudogene. The CDR3 consists of 12 residues. The CDR3 DNA is TGTGCAAGTCGCTTAGTAGGTCAGCCCCAGCATTTT. As protein: CASRLVGQPQHF.

The chain joins TRBV30 to TRBJ2-1; TRBD2 agrees at 8 bases. CDR1 and CDR2 from the germline V gene are GTSNPN and SVGIG (reference sequence). V shed 4 bases, J shed 3 bases, and the junction held 5 bases outside the gene matches. The CDR3 length is 14 residues. CDR3 sequence (DNA): TGTGCCTGGAAGTTAGCGGGAATCTACAATGAGCAGTTCTTC. This codes for CAWKLAGIYNEQFF.

This clonotype was found many times. Here the CDR3 DNA reads TGCGCCAGCAGCGCGCTAGCGGGACAATACAATGAGCAGTTCTTC. The encoded protein is CASSALAGQYNEQFF. The rearrangement uses TRBV5-1 and TRBJ2-1; 9 nucleotides line up with TRBD2. The CDR3 extends over 15 amino acids. After removal of 4 bases from V and 4 bases from J, the junction contained 6 bases not matched to a gene. Germline-derived CDR1 and CDR2 are SGHRS and YFSETQ.

This clonotype was seen at least ten times. The chain joins TRBV29-1 to TRBJ1-5; D not certain. V was clipped by 3 bases and J by 0 bases, with 9 bases between them. The CDR3 is 14 residues long. Germline CDR1 is SQVTM and CDR2 is ANQGSEA. CDR3 sequence: CSVDRQHSNQPQHF. Written as DNA, the CDR3 is TGCAGCGTTGATCGCCAGCATAGCAATCAGCCCCAGCATTTT.